The T cell receptor (beta chain) described here comes from a study of blood T cell repertoires in COVID-19. Whole-study context: Samples came from the United States, Italy and Spain, spanning acute and convalescent COVID-19.

The authors' processing: By means of reference gene primer amplification, nucleated cell counts were estimated. Sequenced by immunoSEQ multiplex PCR; TCRdb stores in-frame clones only, minus some. The D gene and trimming were derived from the DNA, and the V and J assignments and clone size from that table. Of some 290,000 clones in the sample, roughly 90% were seen once. The CDR3 is 20 amino acids. The germline V gene encodes CDR1 SGHRS and CDR2 YFSETQ. V was trimmed by 0 bases and J by 0 bases, leaving 22 bases between them. Study members were between roughly 18 and 100 years old and lived in 20 to 30 US regions. Cohorts were based on clinical histories the participants reported.

Specimen: PBMCs or T cells enriched from blood (not recorded which). This clonotype was sampled from a woman in her twenties or thirties who had been exposed to COVID-19. The chain employs TRBV5-1 and TRBJ1-3, with D perhaps matching TRBD1 (6 bases). The CDR3 region has the DNA TGCGCCAGCAGCTTGGAACCAGGGTGGGGGCGAAGGGGCTCTGGAAACACCATATATTTT. This codes for CASSLEPGWGRRGSGNTIYF.